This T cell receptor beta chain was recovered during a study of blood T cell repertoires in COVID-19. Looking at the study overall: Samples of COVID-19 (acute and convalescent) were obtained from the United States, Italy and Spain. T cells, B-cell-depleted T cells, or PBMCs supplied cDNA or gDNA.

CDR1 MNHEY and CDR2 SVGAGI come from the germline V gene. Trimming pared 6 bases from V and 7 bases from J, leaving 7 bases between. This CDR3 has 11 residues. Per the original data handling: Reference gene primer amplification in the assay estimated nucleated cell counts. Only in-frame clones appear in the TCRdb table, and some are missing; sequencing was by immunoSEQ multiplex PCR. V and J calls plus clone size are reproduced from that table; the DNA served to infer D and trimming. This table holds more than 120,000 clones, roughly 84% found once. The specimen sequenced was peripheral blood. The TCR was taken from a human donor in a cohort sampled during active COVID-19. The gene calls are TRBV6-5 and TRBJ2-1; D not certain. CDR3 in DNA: TGTGCCAGCAGCCTACGGAATGAGCAGTTCTTC. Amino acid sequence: CASSLRNEQFF.